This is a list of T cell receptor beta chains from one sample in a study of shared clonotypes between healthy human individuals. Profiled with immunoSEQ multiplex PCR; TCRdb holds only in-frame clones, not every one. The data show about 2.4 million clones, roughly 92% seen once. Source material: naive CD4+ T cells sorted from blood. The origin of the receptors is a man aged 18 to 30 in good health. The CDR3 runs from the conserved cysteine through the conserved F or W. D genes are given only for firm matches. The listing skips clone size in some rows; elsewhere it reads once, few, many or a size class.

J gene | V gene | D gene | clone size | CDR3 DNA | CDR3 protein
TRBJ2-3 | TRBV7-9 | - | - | TGTGCCAGCAGCTCGAGGACAGATACGCAGTATTTT | CASSSRTDTQYF
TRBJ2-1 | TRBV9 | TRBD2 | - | TGTGCCAGCAGCGTAGTCTGGGCGGGAGCTGAGCAGTTCTTC | CASSVVWAGAEQFF
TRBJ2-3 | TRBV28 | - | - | TGTGCCAGCAGTTTAATGGGAGTGGGGCTTACAGATACGCAGTATTTT | CASSLMGVGLTDTQYF
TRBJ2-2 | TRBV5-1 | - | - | TGCGCCAGCAGCTTTGGGGAGAACACCGGGGAGCTGTTTTTT | CASSFGENTGELFF
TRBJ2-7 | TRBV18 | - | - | TGTGCCAGCTCAGAGGGAACTCTAACCTACGAGCAGTACTTC | CASSEGTLTYEQYF
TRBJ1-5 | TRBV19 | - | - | TGTGCCAGTAGTACCCTTGGACCGACATCGCAGCCCCAGCATTTT | CASSTLGPTSQPQHF
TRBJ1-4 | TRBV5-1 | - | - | TGCGCCAGCAGCGACGGCAGGGAGTCTAATGAAAAACTGTTTTTT | CASSDGRESNEKLFF
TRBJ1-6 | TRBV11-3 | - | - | TGTGCCAGCAGCTTATCCCTCGATTCAGCCCTCCACTTT | CASSLSLDSALHF
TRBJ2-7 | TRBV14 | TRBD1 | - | TGTGCCAGCAGCTCCATTTTGAGGACAGGTTCGAGTCAGCAGTACTTC | CASSSILRTGSSQQYF
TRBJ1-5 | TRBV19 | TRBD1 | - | TGTGCCAGTAGTCCCAGGACAGGCGGGGGGGGACAGCCCCAGCATTTT | CASSPRTGGGGQPQHF
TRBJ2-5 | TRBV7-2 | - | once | TGTGCCAGCAGCTGGTCCGGGACTGAGACCCAAGAGACCCAGTACTTC | CASSWSGTETQETQYF
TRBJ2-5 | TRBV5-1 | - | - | TGCGCCAGCAGCTTTTCTAAAGAGACCCAGTACTTC | CASSFSKETQYF
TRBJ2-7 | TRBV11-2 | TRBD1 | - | TGTGCCAGCAGCCTCACACCGGGACAGGGAAGCGAGCAGTACTTC | CASSLTPGQGSEQYF
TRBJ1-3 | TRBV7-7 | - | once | TGTGCTAGCAGCCTCTCTGGCTCTGGAAACACCATATATTTT | CASSLSGSGNTIYF
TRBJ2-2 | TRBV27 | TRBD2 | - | TGTGCCAGCAGGATGACTAGACTAGCGGGGAACACCGGGGAGCTGTTTTTT | CASRMTRLAGNTGELFF
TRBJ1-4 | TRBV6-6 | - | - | TGTGCCAGCAGTTCGGGGCCCGCGGATGAAAAACTGTTTTTT | CASSSGPADEKLFF
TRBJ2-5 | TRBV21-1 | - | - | TGTGCCAGCAGCAAAGGACTAGCGGGGGATTCGTACCAAGAGACCCAGTACTTC | CASSKGLAGDSYQETQYF
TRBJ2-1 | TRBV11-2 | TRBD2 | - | TGTGCCAGCAGCTTAGGGCTAGCGGACAATGAGCAGTTCTTC | CASSLGLADNEQFF
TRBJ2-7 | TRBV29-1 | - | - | TGCAGCGTTGAATCTACCGGGTACGAGCAGTACTTC | CSVESTGYEQYF
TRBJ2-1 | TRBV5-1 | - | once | TGCGCCAGCCTCCCTAGGGTGGGAGTCTCCTACAATGAGCAGTTCTTC | CASLPRVGVSYNEQFF
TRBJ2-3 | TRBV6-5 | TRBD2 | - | TGTGCCAGCAGTTATGGAGCGGGAGTCACAGATACGCAGTATTTT | CASSYGAGVTDTQYF
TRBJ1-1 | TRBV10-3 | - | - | TGTGCCACGGGGAGGGCTAGGGAGAACACTGAAGCTTTCTTT | CATGRARENTEAFF
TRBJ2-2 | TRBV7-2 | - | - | TGTGCCAGCAGCAACGACAGACCTTACACCGGGGAGCTGTTTTTT | CASSNDRPYTGELFF
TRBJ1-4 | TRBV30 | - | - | TGTGCCTGGACCGGGGGGCCCTTAACTAATGAAAAACTGTTTTTT | CAWTGGPLTNEKLFF
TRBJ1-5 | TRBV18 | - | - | TGTGCCAGCTGCGGGGATAGCAATCAGCCCCAGCATTTT | CASCGDSNQPQHF
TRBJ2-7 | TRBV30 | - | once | TGTGCCTGGAGTGGGGGTTCCTACGAGCAGTACTTC | CAWSGGSYEQYF
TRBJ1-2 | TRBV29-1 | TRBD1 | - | TGCAGCGTTGAAGATCGGGACAGGGGGCTCTATGGCTACACCTTC | CSVEDRDRGLYGYTF
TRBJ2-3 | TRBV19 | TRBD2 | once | TGTGCCAGTACTAGCGGTTCGACGACAGATACGCAGTATTTT | CASTSGSTTDTQYF
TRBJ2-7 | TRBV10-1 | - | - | TGCGCCAGCAGTGAGAAACCAACTTGGGGACGGAGTGTAGAATCCTACGAGCAGTACTTC | CASSEKPTWGRSVESYEQYF
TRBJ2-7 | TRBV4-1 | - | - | TGCGCCAGCAGCCAAGGAGGGGGGAGCCTCGCCTACGAGCAGTACTTC | CASSQGGGSLAYEQYF
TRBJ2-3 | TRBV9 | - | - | TGTGCCAGCAGCGCACTTGGGTACAGTAGCACAGATACGCAGTATTTT | CASSALGYSSTDTQYF
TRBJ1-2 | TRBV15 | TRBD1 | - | TGTGCCACCAGCAGGGAGGGGACAGGGTACTATGGCTACACCTTC | CATSREGTGYYGYTF
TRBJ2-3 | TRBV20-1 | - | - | TGCAGCGCAGTGGGAACAGATACGCAGTATTTT | CSAVGTDTQYF
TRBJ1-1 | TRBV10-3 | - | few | TGTGCCACCGAGGGAGGGGTGGGCACTGAAGCTTTCTTT | CATEGGVGTEAFF
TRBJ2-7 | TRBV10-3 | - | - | TGTGCCATCAGTGACAAGTCCTACGAGCAGTACTTC | CAISDKSYEQYF
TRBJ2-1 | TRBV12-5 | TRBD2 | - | TGTGCTAGTGGTTTGGATGACCCCCCGGGAGGGCCCTCCTACAATGAGCAGTTCTTC | CASGLDDPPGGPSYNEQFF
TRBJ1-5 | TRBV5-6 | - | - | TGTGCCAGCAGCTCTACCGGGGCCGGTCAGCCCCAGCATTTT | CASSSTGAGQPQHF
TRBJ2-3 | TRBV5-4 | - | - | TGTGCCAGCAGCTCCAGACAGGAACAGCGAGATACGCAGTATTTT | CASSSRQEQRDTQYF
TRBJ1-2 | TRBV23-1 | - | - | TGCGCCAGAAGCGACAGGATGTACGGCTACACCTTC | CARSDRMYGYTF
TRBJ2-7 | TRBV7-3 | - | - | TGTGCCAGCAGCCTGGGGTCGGCCGAGCGACAGTACTTC | CASSLGSAERQYF
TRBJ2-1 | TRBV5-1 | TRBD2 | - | TGCGCCAGCAGCCTCGGACTAGCGAAGTACAATGAGCAGTTCTTC | CASSLGLAKYNEQFF
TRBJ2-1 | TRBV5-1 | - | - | TGCGCCAGCAGCTTGGAATGGCGGCCCTACGCGGTCTTC | CASSLEWRPYAVF